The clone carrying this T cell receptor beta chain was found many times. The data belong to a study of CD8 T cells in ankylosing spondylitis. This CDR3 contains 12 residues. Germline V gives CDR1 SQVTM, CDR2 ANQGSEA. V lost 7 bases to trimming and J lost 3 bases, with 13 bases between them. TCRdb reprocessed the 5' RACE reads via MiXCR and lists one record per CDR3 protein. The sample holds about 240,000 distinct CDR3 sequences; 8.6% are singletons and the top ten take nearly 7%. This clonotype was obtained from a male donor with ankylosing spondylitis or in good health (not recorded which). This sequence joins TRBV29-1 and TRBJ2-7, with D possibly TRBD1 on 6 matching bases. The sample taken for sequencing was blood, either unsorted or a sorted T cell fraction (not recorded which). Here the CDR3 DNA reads TGCAGCGGATTGGGACAATTCTACGAGCAGTACTTC. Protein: CSGLGQFYEQYF.